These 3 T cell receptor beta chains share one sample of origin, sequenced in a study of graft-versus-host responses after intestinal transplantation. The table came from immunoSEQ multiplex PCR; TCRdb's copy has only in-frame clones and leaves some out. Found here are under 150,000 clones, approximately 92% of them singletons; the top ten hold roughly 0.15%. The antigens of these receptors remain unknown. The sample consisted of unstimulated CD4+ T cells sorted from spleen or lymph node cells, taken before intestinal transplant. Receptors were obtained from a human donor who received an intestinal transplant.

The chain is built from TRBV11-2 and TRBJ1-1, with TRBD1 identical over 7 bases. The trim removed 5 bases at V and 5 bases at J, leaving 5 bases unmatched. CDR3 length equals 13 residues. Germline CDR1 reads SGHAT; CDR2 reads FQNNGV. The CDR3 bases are TGTGCCAGCAGCACGACAGGGCGTACTGAAGCTTTCTTT. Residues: CASSTTGRTEAFF.

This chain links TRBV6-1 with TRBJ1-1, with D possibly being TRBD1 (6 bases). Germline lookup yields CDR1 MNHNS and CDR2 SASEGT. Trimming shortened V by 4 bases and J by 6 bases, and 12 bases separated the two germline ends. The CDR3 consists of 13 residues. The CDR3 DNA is TGTGCCAGCAGTGTATCGGGGGGCGCTGAAGCTTTCTTT. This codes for CASSVSGGAEAFF.

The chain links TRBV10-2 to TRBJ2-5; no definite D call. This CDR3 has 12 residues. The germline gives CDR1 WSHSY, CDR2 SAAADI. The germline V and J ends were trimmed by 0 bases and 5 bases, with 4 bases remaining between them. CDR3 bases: TGCGCCAGCAGTGAGTCGGGGGAGACCCAGTACTTC. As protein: CASSESGETQYF.